Shown below are 9 T cell receptor beta chains from a single sample sequenced in a study of T cells after yellow fever vaccination. MiXCR, run by TCRdb on the 5' RACE reads, gives a single entry per CDR3 protein. Of fewer than 500,000 distinct CDR3 sequences in the sample, under 20% were seen once. Sequencing was performed on PBMCs, taken before the yellow fever booster vaccination. All receptors come from a man aged 18 to 30 who received the YFV17D yellow fever vaccine.

This rearrangement joins TRBV7-9 to TRBJ2-3; D unclear. CDR1 and CDR2 from the germline V gene are SEHNR and FQNEAQ (reference sequence). V was cut by 1 base and J by 4 bases, with 9 bases left in between. The length of the CDR3 is 14 residues. The CDR3 region is CASSLVEPADTQYF. The CDR3 DNA reads as TGTGCCAGCAGCTTAGTGGAACCGGCAGATACGCAGTATTTT.

This clonotype was observed many times. This chain links TRBV7-8 with TRBJ2-3; D gene uncertain. CDR1 is SGHVS and CDR2 is FQNEAQ in the germline V gene. This CDR3 has 13 amino acids. V was cut by 8 bases and J by 0 bases, with 9 bases left in between. The CDR3 loop is CASQSTSTDTQYF. CDR3 in DNA: TGTGCCAGCCAGAGCACTAGCACAGATACGCAGTATTTT.

This clonotype has more than one count but fewer than ten. The CDR3 here is CASSSAGTLVYEQYF. The CDR3 bases are TGCGCCAGCAGCTCGGCCGGGACATTGGTCTACGAGCAGTACTTC. This rearrangement joins TRBV5-1 to TRBJ2-7; a weak D match, TRBD1 (6 bases). Germline V gives CDR1 SGHRS, CDR2 YFSETQ. CDR3 size: 15 residues. V was clipped by 3 bases and J by 3 bases, with 16 bases between them.

The chain links TRBV3-1 to TRBJ2-5, with 9 bases matching TRBD1. V lost 4 bases, J lost 4 bases, and 4 bases stayed unmatched. There are 14 residues in the CDR3. Looked up from germline, CDR1 is LGHDT and CDR2 is YNNKEL (reference sequence). The CDR3 DNA follows: TGTGCCAGCAGCCGGCTGGACAGGGGAGAGACCCAGTACTTC. It codes for CASSRLDRGETQYF.

The CDR3 DNA follows: TGTGCCAGCAGCCGAACCGGGGCCCTACTGAATGAGCAGTTCTTC. It translates to CASSRTGALLNEQFF. The chain employs TRBV11-2 and TRBJ2-1, with D possibly called TRBD1 or TRBD2 (5 bases each). CDR1 and CDR2 from the germline V gene are SGHAT and FQNNGV. The CDR3 has 15 amino acids. V dropped 5 bases and J dropped 7 bases, with 18 bases sitting between them.

The chain combines TRBV14 with TRBJ1-1; possible D gene TRBD1, 6 bases. The V gene's germline CDR1 is SGHDN and CDR2 FVKESK. CDR3 length: 15 amino acids. V lost 1 base to trimming and J lost 4 bases, with 13 bases between them. DNA for the CDR3: TGTGCCAGCAGCCAAGGCAGGGGAATCCTCACTGAAGCTTTCTTT. Translation gives CASSQGRGILTEAFF.

V is TRBV7-9 and J is TRBJ2-1; possibly TRBD1 for D (7 bases). V dropped 1 base and J dropped 4 bases, with 14 bases sitting between them. Germline CDR1 reads SEHNR; CDR2 reads FQNEAQ (reference sequence). The CDR3 extends over 16 amino acids. The CDR3 here is CASSLGSAGGYNEQFF. The CDR3 nucleotides read TGTGCCAGCAGCTTAGGGTCGGCAGGGGGGTACAATGAGCAGTTCTTC.

This clonotype was counted between two and nine times. The rearrangement links TRBV7-3 to TRBJ2-3, with a tentative D call TRBD2 (6 bases). V lost 6 bases and J 6 bases, leaving 16 bases between the germline ends. CDR1 and CDR2 (germline): SGHTA, FQGTGA. The CDR3 totals 14 residues. The CDR3 region is CASSQMGGVDTQYF. The CDR3, as DNA: TGTGCCAGCAGTCAGATGGGGGGTGTGGATACGCAGTATTTT. Based on the CDR3 plus reference TRBV7-3 and TRBJ2-3, the full variable domain is GAGVSQTPSNKVTEKGKYVELRCDPISGHTALYWYRQSLGQGPEFLIYFQGTGAADDSGLPNDRFFAVRPEGSVSTLKIQRTERGDSAVYLCASSQMGGVDTQYFGPGTRLTVL.

This clonotype was seen a handful of times. The V and J genes are TRBV12-3 or TRBV12-4 and TRBJ1-1; 9 bases fit TRBD1. This CDR3 has 12 amino acids. Germline trimming cut 5 bases from V and 5 bases from J; bases unmatched to any gene: 0. CDR3 DNA sequence: TGTGCCAGCAGTGGACAGGGGACTGAAGCTTTCTTT. Residues: CASSGQGTEAFF.